Listed below are T cell receptor beta chains from one sample, sequenced in a study of cytomegalovirus exposure and HLA in healthy donors. Assay used: immunoSEQ multiplex PCR; TCRdb lists only in-frame clones, some missing. The sample lists about 140,000 clones, 79% occurring once. Sequencing was done on a sample of PBMCs. The receptors shown here come from a female donor in good health and CMV-seronegative. The CDR3 runs from the conserved cysteine through the conserved F or W. D genes are given only for firm matches. Part of the rows lack a size; the others show once, few, many or a class for expanded clones.

once | TRBJ2-7 | TRBV7-2 | . | CASSLRLTGIVGEQYF | TGTGCCAGCAGCTTAAGGCTAACAGGTATCGTGGGAGAGCAGTACTTC
. | TRBJ2-7 | TRBV2 | TRBD2 | CASSVGLRTTYEQYF | TGTGCCAGCAGTGTGGGACTACGCACAACCTACGAGCAGTACTTC
once | TRBJ1-3 | TRBV5-1 | . | CASSHARTGRGNTIYF | TGCGCCAGCAGCCACGCCCGTACAGGGAGAGGAAACACCATATATTTT
. | TRBJ1-6 | TRBV7-3 | . | CASSLGIGNSPLHF | TGTGCCAGCAGCTTAGGTATCGGGAATTCACCCCTCCACTTT
. | TRBJ2-3 | TRBV4-1 | TRBD2 | CASSQPGRAAGVTQYF | TGCGCCAGCAGCCAGCCTGGGCGGGCAGCGGGGGTTACGCAGTATTTT
. | TRBJ2-3 | TRBV5-4 | TRBD2 | CASSPGGTSLDTQYF | TGTGCCAGCAGCCCGGGCGGGACTAGTCTAGATACGCAGTATTTT
. | TRBJ2-5 | TRBV11-2 | . | CASSRESRETQYF | TGTGCCAGCAGCCGGGAGTCCCGGGAGACCCAGTACTTC
few | TRBJ1-2 | TRBV11-3 | . | CASSLVRDGYTF | TGTGCCAGCAGCTTAGTACGGGATGGCTACACCTTC
once | TRBJ1-4 | TRBV12-5 | TRBD1 | CASGLVLSGQGRREKLFF | TGTGCTAGTGGTTTGGTACTCAGCGGACAGGGAAGGAGGGAAAAACTGTTTTTT
. | TRBJ1-4 | TRBV7-2 | TRBD1 | CASSSQTGGYEKLFF | TGTGCCAGCAGCTCCCAGACAGGGGGCTATGAAAAACTGTTTTTT
. | TRBJ1-2 | TRBV7-9 | . | CASSLSLRNYGYTF | TGTGCCAGCAGCTTGAGTTTGAGAAACTATGGCTACACCTTC
. | TRBJ2-3 | TRBV30 | . | CAWSVVGFNTDTQYF | TGTGCCTGGAGTGTAGTCGGGTTTAACACAGATACGCAGTATTTT
. | TRBJ1-6 | TRBV6-6 | . | CASRMTGDIGSPLHF | TGTGCCAGCAGAATGACGGGGGATATCGGTTCACCCCTCCACTTT
. | TRBJ2-7 | TRBV10-3 | . | CAISESRGALYEQYF | TGTGCCATCAGTGAGTCTAGGGGCGCGCTCTACGAGCAGTACTTC
once | TRBJ2-2 | TRBV18 | TRBD2 | CASSPLAGKNTGELFF | TGTGCCAGCTCACCACTAGCGGGAAAAAACACCGGGGAGCTGTTTTTT
. | TRBJ2-1 | TRBV7-9 | . | CASSLARIRASEQFF | TGTGCCAGCAGCTTAGCGAGGATCAGAGCGAGCGAGCAGTTCTTC
. | TRBJ2-5 | TRBV7-2 | TRBD2 | CASSSISGTKETQYF | TGTGCCAGCAGCTCAATATCCGGGACTAAAGAGACCCAGTACTTC
. | TRBJ2-5 | TRBV30 | TRBD2 | CAWSQGLAGETQYF | TGTGCCTGGAGTCAGGGACTAGCGGGGGAGACCCAGTACTTC
. | TRBJ1-2 | TRBV9 | . | CASSTRAYGYTF | TGTGCCAGCAGCACCAGGGCCTATGGCTACACCTTC
. | TRBJ1-2 | TRBV19 | . | CASSYRLSGYTF | TGTGCCAGTAGTTACAGGCTCTCAGGCTACACCTTC
. | TRBJ2-2 | TRBV10-1 | TRBD2 | CASSVLAGRGGVDTGELFF | TGCGCCAGCAGTGTCCTAGCGGGAAGAGGTGGTGTGGACACCGGGGAGCTGTTTTTT
. | TRBJ2-7 | TRBV5-6 | . | CASSLGMTYEQYF | TGTGCCAGCAGCCTCGGTATGACCTACGAGCAGTACTTC
once | TRBJ2-1 | TRBV7-2 | . | CASSPRQASGEQFF | TGTGCCAGCAGCCCCCGACAGGCGTCGGGGGAGCAGTTCTTC
. | TRBJ2-2 | TRBV14 | TRBD2 | CASRHTGTSTGELFF | TGTGCCAGCAGGCACACCGGGACTAGCACCGGGGAGCTGTTTTTT
. | TRBJ1-6 | TRBV27 | . | CASKGGHSYNSPLHF | TGTGCCAGCAAGGGAGGCCACTCCTATAATTCACCCCTCCACTTT
. | TRBJ2-3 | TRBV7-2 | TRBD2 | CASSRGLATDTQYF | TGTGCCAGCAGCAGAGGACTAGCGACAGATACGCAGTATTTT
. | TRBJ1-5 | TRBV19 | TRBD1 | CASSIEGQGRRQPQHF | TGTGCCAGTAGTATAGAGGGACAGGGGCGTCGGCAGCCCCAGCATTTT
once | TRBJ1-6 | TRBV19 | TRBD1 | CARTGGDQVPLHF | TGTGCCAGGACAGGGGGCGATCAAGTACCCCTCCACTTT
. | TRBJ2-5 | TRBV4-3 | . | CASSQDYATKETQYF | TGCGCCAGCAGCCAAGATTATGCGACTAAAGAGACCCAGTACTTC
. | TRBJ2-1 | TRBV10-3 | . | CAISESRQDYNEQFF | TGTGCCATCAGTGAGTCAAGACAGGATTACAATGAGCAGTTCTTC
once | TRBJ2-3 | TRBV6-6 | . | CASNLARNTDTQYF | TGTGCCAGCAACTTAGCCCGGAACACAGATACGCAGTATTTT
. | TRBJ1-2 | TRBV9 | TRBD1 | CASSVRWGQGYGYTF | TGTGCCAGCAGCGTAAGATGGGGACAGGGGTATGGCTACACCTTC
. | TRBJ2-7 | TRBV5-1 | . | CASSLDGGQKFGEQYF | TGCGCCAGCAGCTTGGATGGCGGACAGAAATTTGGCGAGCAGTACTTC
. | TRBJ2-7 | TRBV4-1 | . | CASSQDWAPSSRHEQYF | TGCGCCAGCAGCCAAGATTGGGCGCCTAGCTCTCGCCACGAGCAGTACTTC
few | TRBJ2-7 | TRBV27 | . | CASSLAGQVLYEQYF | TGTGCCAGCAGCCTAGCGGGACAGGTACTGTACGAGCAGTACTTC
. | TRBJ1-1 | TRBV29-1 | TRBD1 | CSVVATGPAEAFF | TGCAGCGTTGTCGCGACAGGGCCGGCTGAAGCTTTCTTT
once | TRBJ2-1 | TRBV28 | TRBD2 | CASIGVGREAYNEQFF | TGTGCCAGCATTGGGGTCGGGCGGGAGGCCTACAATGAGCAGTTCTTC
. | TRBJ1-2 | TRBV27 | TRBD1 | CASRLTPGTDHGYTF | TGTGCCAGCAGATTAACCCCCGGGACAGATCATGGCTACACCTTC
. | TRBJ1-5 | TRBV18 | TRBD1 | CASSQQGAVGNQPQHF | TGTGCCAGCTCACAACAGGGGGCGGTAGGCAATCAGCCCCAGCATTTT
few | TRBJ1-2 | TRBV6-6 | . | CASSPGTPYGYTF | TGTGCCAGCAGCCCCGGGACTCCCTATGGCTACACCTTC
. | TRBJ2-2 | TRBV10-3 | . | CAISEFLPSSGTGELFF | TGTGCCATCAGTGAGTTCCTCCCCAGCTCGGGGACCGGGGAGCTGTTTTTT
. | TRBJ1-1 | TRBV7-9 | . | CASSLSGGAAFF | TGTGCCAGCAGCCTGTCCGGCGGGGCAGCTTTCTTT
once | TRBJ1-4 | TRBV11-2 | . | CASSLKSVRRANEKLFF | TGTGCCAGCAGCTTAAAATCCGTTCGGCGGGCAAATGAAAAACTGTTTTTT
. | TRBJ2-1 | TRBV11-2 | . | CASSPTGGYEQFF | TGTGCCAGCAGCCCCACGGGGGGCTACGAGCAGTTCTTC
. | TRBJ2-7 | TRBV7-2 | TRBD2 | CASSLGLAASYEQYF | TGTGCCAGCAGCTTGGGACTAGCGGCTTCCTACGAGCAGTACTTC
. | TRBJ2-3 | TRBV7-2 | TRBD2 | CASSLGLAGTTTDTQYF | TGTGCCAGCAGCTTAGGGCTAGCGGGAACTACCACAGATACGCAGTATTTT
. | TRBJ1-1 | TRBV27 | . | CASTLGGEAFF | TGTGCCAGCACCCTCGGGGGTGAAGCTTTCTTT
once | TRBJ1-1 | TRBV5-5 | . | CASSPLIWNTEAFF | TGTGCCAGCAGCCCACTCATTTGGAACACTGAAGCTTTCTTT
. | TRBJ2-7 | TRBV5-4 | TRBD1 | CASRRDRHYEQYF | TGTGCCAGCAGACGGGACAGACACTACGAGCAGTACTTC
few | TRBJ2-1 | TRBV6-5 | TRBD1 | CASNLWTGDEQFF | TGTGCCAGCAACTTATGGACAGGGGATGAGCAGTTCTTC
once | TRBJ2-1 | TRBV9 | . | CASSGGVSSYNEQFF | TGTGCCAGCAGCGGCGGGGTCAGCTCCTACAATGAGCAGTTCTTC
. | TRBJ2-1 | TRBV7-2 | TRBD2 | CASGTPGLAGGEQFF | TGTGCCAGCGGGACCCCCGGGCTAGCGGGAGGAGAGCAGTTCTTC
. | TRBJ1-5 | TRBV7-9 | . | CASSRESNQPQHF | TGTGCCAGCAGCCGAGAGTCTAATCAGCCCCAGCATTTT
. | TRBJ2-2 | TRBV5-6 | TRBD2 | CASSIDGIAGGITGELFF | TGTGCCAGCAGTATCGACGGGATAGCGGGAGGGATAACCGGGGAGCTGTTTTTT
. | TRBJ2-3 | TRBV15 | . | CATSREIRDTDTQYF | TGTGCCACCAGCAGAGAAATACGGGACACAGATACGCAGTATTTT
once | TRBJ1-1 | TRBV2 | . | CASSESVNTEAFF | TGTGCCAGCAGTGAAAGCGTGAACACTGAAGCTTTCTTT
. | TRBJ2-5 | TRBV2 | . | CASTNRRQETQYF | TGTGCCAGCACCAATAGGCGGCAAGAGACCCAGTACTTC
. | TRBJ2-3 | TRBV9 | TRBD2 | CASSSSSGSRPTDTQYF | TGTGCCAGCAGCTCGTCTAGCGGGAGCAGGCCAACAGATACGCAGTATTTT
. | TRBJ1-2 | TRBV29-1 | TRBD1 | CSVGQGNYGYTF | TGCAGCGTTGGACAGGGGAACTATGGCTACACCTTC
. | TRBJ1-1 | TRBV28 | TRBD1 | CASSLGQARAFF | TGTGCCAGCAGTTTAGGACAGGCCAGAGCTTTCTTT